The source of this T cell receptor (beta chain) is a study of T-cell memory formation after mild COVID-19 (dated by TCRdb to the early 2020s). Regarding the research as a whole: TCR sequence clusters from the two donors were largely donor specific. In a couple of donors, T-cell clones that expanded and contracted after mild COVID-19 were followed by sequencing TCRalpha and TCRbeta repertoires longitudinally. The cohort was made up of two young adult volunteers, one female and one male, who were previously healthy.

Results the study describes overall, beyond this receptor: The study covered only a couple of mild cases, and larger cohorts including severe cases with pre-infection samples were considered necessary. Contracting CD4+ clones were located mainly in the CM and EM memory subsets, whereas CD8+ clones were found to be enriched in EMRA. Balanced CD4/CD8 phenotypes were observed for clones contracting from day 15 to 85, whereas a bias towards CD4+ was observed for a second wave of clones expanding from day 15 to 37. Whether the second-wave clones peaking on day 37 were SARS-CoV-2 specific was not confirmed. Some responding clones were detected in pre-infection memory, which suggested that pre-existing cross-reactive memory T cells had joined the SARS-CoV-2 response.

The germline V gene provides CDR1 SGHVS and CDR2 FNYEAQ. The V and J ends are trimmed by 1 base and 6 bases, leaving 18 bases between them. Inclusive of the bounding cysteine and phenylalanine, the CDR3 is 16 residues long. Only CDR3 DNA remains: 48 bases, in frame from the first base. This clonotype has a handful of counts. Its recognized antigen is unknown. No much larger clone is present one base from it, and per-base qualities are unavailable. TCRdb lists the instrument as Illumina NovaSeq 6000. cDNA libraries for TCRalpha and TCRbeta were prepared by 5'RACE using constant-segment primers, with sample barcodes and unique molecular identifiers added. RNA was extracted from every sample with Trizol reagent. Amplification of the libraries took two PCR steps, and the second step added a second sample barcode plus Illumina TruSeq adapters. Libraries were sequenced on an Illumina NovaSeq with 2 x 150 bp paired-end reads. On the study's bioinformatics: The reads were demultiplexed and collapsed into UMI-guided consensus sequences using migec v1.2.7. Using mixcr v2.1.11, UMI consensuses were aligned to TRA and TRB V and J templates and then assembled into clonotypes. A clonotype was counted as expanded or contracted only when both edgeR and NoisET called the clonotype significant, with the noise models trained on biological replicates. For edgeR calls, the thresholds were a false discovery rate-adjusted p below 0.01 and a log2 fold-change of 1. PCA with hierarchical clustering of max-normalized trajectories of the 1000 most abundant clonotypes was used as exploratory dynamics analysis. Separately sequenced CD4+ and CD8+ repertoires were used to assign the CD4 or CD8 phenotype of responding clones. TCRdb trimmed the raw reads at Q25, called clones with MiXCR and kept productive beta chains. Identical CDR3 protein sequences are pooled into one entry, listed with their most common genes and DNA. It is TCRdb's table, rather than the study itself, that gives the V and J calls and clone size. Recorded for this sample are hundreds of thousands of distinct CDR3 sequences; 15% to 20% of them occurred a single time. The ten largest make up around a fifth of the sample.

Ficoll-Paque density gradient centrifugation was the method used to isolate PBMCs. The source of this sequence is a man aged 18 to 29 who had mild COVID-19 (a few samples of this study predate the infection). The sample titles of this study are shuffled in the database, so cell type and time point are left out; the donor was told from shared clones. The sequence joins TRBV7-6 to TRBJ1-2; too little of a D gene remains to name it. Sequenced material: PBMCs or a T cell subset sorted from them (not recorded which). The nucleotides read TGTGCCAGCAGCTTAGATTATTCTGTCGGCTATGATGGCTACACCTTC. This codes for CASSLDYSVGYDGYTF.